What follows describes a single TCR beta chain. The antigen remains unidentified. This sample stems from a study of naive CD8 T cells in extremely preterm neonates. The ends lost 5 bases at V and 10 bases at J; junction bases unmatched: 12. The germline gives CDR1 SGHNT, CDR2 YENEEA. This CDR3 is 17 amino acids long. The table came from immunoSEQ multiplex PCR; TCRdb's copy has only in-frame clones and leaves some out. The sample has approximately 7,400 clones, approximately 97% seen once. Blood donors were healthy children aged about 16-60 months and healthy nonsmoking adults. Study conclusions and caveats: Term neonates around 0.4%, young children about 0.029%, adults 0.0075% to 0.01%; preterm neonates shared 2.5% to 3.5%. Preterm CDR3s were shorter than older groups', with fewer N additions and less trimming. Compared with all age groups, preterm neonates showed less repertoire richness.

The chain links TRBV11-3 to TRBJ2-1; TRBD2 agrees at 15 bases. Sequenced sample: naive CD8+ T cells from blood. The receptor was isolated from a human donor in good health. The CDR3 here is CASSLGTSGRLSDEQFF. Here the CDR3 DNA reads TGTGCCAGCAGCCTCGGGACTAGCGGGAGGCTTTCCGACGAGCAGTTCTTC.